This paragraph reports one TCR beta chain. Antigen unknown. V lost 9 bases and J lost 0, with 5 bases in between. CDR3 size: 13 residues. Germline values: CDR1 KGHDR, CDR2 SFDVKD. Time point of the sample: sample taken at primary tumor resection. There were 72 donors, all of them untreated patients with early-stage non-small cell lung cancer. Extraction of whole RNA from tumor, nontumor lung or frozen PBMC preceded unsorted sequencing. This sample is part of a study of spatial heterogeneity in lung cancer. Overall study findings and caveats: At resection, ubiquitous expanded tumor TCRs appeared in blood more than at follow-up.

TCR cDNA molecules each carried a unique molecular identifier. TCRdb reanalysed the 5' RACE reads using MiXCR and keeps one entry per CDR3 protein. The sample lists around 89,000 distinct CDR3 sequences, about an eighth seen once, with over 40% in the top ten. V usage is TRBV24-1 and J usage is TRBJ2-6, with D unclear. The sequence was collected from a male donor with early-stage non-small cell lung cancer. Sequences were derived from PBMCs, sampled at surgery. This CDR3 reads CATAYSGANVLTF. In DNA, the CDR3 is TGTGCCACCGCATACTCTGGGGCCAACGTCCTGACTTTC.